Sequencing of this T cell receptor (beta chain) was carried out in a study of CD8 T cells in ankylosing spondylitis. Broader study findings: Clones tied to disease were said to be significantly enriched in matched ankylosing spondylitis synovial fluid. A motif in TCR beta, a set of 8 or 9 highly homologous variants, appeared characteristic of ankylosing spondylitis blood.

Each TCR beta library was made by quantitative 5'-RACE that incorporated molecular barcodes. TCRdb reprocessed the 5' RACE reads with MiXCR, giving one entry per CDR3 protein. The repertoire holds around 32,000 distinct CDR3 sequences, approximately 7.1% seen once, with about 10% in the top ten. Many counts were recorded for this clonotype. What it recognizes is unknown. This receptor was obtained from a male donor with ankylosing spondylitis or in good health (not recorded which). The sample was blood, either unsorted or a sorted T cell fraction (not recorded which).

The CDR3 here is CASSFGARGSSYEQYF. CDR3 bases: TGTGCCAGCAGTTTCGGGGCTAGGGGGAGCTCCTACGAGCAGTACTTC. J is TRBJ2-7 and V is TRBV28; perhaps TRBD1 as D (6 bases). Trimming shortened V by 3 bases and J by 0 bases, and 15 bases separated the two germline ends. The CDR3 covers 16 residues. Germline V CDR1 and CDR2: MDHEN, SYDVKM.